The 15 T cell receptor beta chains below were found in one sample sequenced in a study of neurological immune-mediated disorders. TCRdb reanalysed the 5' RACE reads using MiXCR and keeps one entry per CDR3 protein. The table has around 68,000 distinct CDR3 sequences, 3.5% to 4.5% seen once. Sequenced sample: PBMCs. The receptors come from a man over 45 with multiple sclerosis.

In its sample, this clonotype was seen a few times. The rearrangement links TRBV29-1 to TRBJ2-2; D not certain. V shed 7 bases and J shed 4 bases, with 13 bases lying between them. The CDR3 totals 13 residues. CDR1 is SQVTM and CDR2 is ANQGSEA in the germline V gene. The CDR3 here is CSAPRALTGELFF. The CDR3 bases are TGCAGCGCTCCCCGGGCCCTCACCGGGGAGCTGTTTTTT.

This clonotype was found many times. V is TRBV20-1 and J is TRBJ2-1; no reliable D call. V was clipped by 3 bases and J by 0 bases, with 12 bases between them. The CDR3 loop spans 15 amino acids. Germline V lookup: CDR1 DFQATT, CDR2 SNEGSKA (reference sequence). The CDR3 nucleotides are TGCAGTGCTAGCCTAGACATAATCTCCTACAATGAGCAGTTCTTC. Its translation is CSASLDIISYNEQFF.

This clonotype was observed at least ten times. This chain joins TRBV5-1 and TRBJ1-2; no reliable D call. CDR1 and CDR2 from the germline V gene are SGHRS and YFSETQ. CDR3 length: 16 amino acids. Deletions cut 0 bases from V and 0 bases from J, with 12 bases between. CDR3 nucleotide sequence: TGCGCCAGCAGCTTGGCCTGGGAGAGGCCTAACTATGGCTACACCTTC. Its translation is CASSLAWERPNYGYTF.

This clonotype was picked up many times. J is TRBJ2-3 and V is TRBV20-1; possibly TRBD1 or TRBD2 for D (6 bases each). V was trimmed by 6 bases and J by 1 base, leaving 14 bases between them. The CDR3 is 14 amino acids. Germline lookup yields CDR1 DFQATT and CDR2 SNEGSKA (reference sequence). CDR3 sequence (DNA): TGCAGTGCCCACGAAGGGGGGCGCACAGATACGCAGTATTTT. Translated: CSAHEGGRTDTQYF.

This clonotype was counted many times. This rearrangement joins TRBV7-2 to TRBJ2-7, with 9 bases lining up with TRBD2. CDR1 is SGHTA, CDR2 FQGNSA, per germline. Trimming cost V 5 bases and J 0 bases; bases outside gene matches: 5. This CDR3 region has 15 residues. DNA of the CDR3: TGTGCCAGCAGCCCAGCGGGGGGAGGCTCCTACGAGCAGTACTTC. It yields the protein CASSPAGGGSYEQYF. Full variable domain (rest looked up from reference TRBV7-2 and TRBJ2-7): GAGVSQSPSNKVTEKGKDVELRCDPISGHTALYWYRQSLGQGLEFLIYFQGNSAPDKSGLPSDRFSAERTGGSVSTLTIQRTQQEDSAVYLCASSPAGGGSYEQYFGPGTRLTVT.

This clonotype was counted at least ten times. The chain employs TRBV24-1 and TRBJ2-2; 10 bases are a match to TRBD1. The CDR3 covers 17 residues. V shed 3 bases and J 5 bases; nucleotides not matched to a gene: 8. Germline V lookup: CDR1 KGHDR, CDR2 SFDVKD. The CDR3 sequence: CATSDRTGGRGTGELFF. The CDR3 DNA follows: TGTGCCACCAGTGATAGGACAGGGGGTCGAGGAACCGGGGAGCTGTTTTTT.

There are many counts of this clonotype. This chain links TRBV6-6 with TRBJ2-7; 9 nucleotides align to TRBD1. This CDR3 comprises 15 residues. Trimming took 7 bases from V and 2 from J; bases not matched to a gene: 9. CDR1 and CDR2 from the germline V gene are MNHNY and SVGAGI (reference sequence). CDR3 region: CASTRRGQGPYEQYF. The CDR3 nucleotides read TGTGCCAGCACCCGGAGGGGACAGGGTCCCTACGAGCAGTACTTC.

This clonotype was observed at least ten times. The junction departs from the called germline gene at one end, perhaps through a read error. The rearrangement joins TRBV20-1 to TRBJ1-6; tentative D call: TRBD1 (5 bases). Germline V CDR1 and CDR2: DFQATT, SNEGSKA (reference sequence). The CDR3 is 15 residues long. In nucleotides, the CDR3 is TGCAGTGCTAGACCCCCCGGTGGGGGGTACTCACCCCTCAACTTT. Encoded protein: CSARPPGGGYSPLNF.

This clonotype was counted at least ten times. An end of the junction differs from the germline gene, which may be a read error. The chain employs TRBV28 and TRBJ2-6; D possibly corresponds to TRBD2 (6 bases). CDR3 length equals 13 residues. Germline CDR1 MDHEN, CDR2 SYDVKM. The CDR3 DNA reads as TGTGCCAGCAGACCAGGAGGGGCCAAAGTCCTGACTTTC. Amino acid sequence: CASRPGGAKVLTF.

This clonotype was found many times. This chain links TRBV14 with TRBJ2-1; possibly TRBD2 for D (6 bases). The germline V gene encodes CDR1 SGHDN and CDR2 FVKESK. V lost 4 bases and J lost 5, with 9 bases in between. The CDR3 runs 13 residues. As DNA, the CDR3 is TGTGCCAGCAGCCCCGGGAGAAACAATGAGCAGTTCTTC. This codes for CASSPGRNNEQFF.

V and J are TRBV7-2 and TRBJ2-1; 7 bases match TRBD2. The CDR3 has 14 amino acids. Trimming at V came to 7 bases and at J to 3 bases, leaving 6 bases not matched to a gene. CDR1 and CDR2 from the germline V gene are SGHTA and FQGNSA. The CDR3 protein is CASTGAGSYNEQFF. Written as DNA, the CDR3 is TGTGCCAGCACCGGAGCGGGGAGCTACAATGAGCAGTTCTTC.

Of note for this clonotype: One end of the junction fails to match germline, which may point to a read error. The chain carries TRBV7-2 and TRBJ1-5; D is possibly TRBD1 (5 bases). Germline CDR1 SGHTA, CDR2 FQGNSA. The CDR3 runs to 15 residues. For the CDR3, the DNA is TGTGCCAGCAGCTTAGGGGGCTCAGGAAATCAGCCCCAGAATTTT. Encoded protein: CASSLGGSGNQPQNF.

Many counts were recorded for this clonotype. This chain connects TRBV7-7 to TRBJ2-5; 14 bases match TRBD2. The CDR3 is 15 amino acids. V was clipped by 3 bases and J by 4 bases; unmatched bases: 1. Per the germline V gene, CDR1 is SSHAT and CDR2 is FNYEAQ (reference sequence). CDR3 sequence reads: CASSLGLAGAETQYF. The CDR3 DNA reads as TGTGCCAGCAGCTTGGGACTAGCGGGGGCAGAGACCCAGTACTTC.

This clonotype is classed as large. The V gene is TRBV5-1, the J gene TRBJ2-7, with D possibly TRBD1 on 6 matching bases. The CDR3 length is 16 residues. CDR1 and CDR2 from the germline V gene are SGHRS and YFSETQ. Trimming pared 4 bases from V and 0 bases from J, leaving 17 bases between. The DNA of the CDR3 is TGCGCCAGCAGCACAACAGGGCCACCGTACTCCTACGAGCAGTACGTC. Translated, it gives CASSTTGPPYSYEQYV.

This clonotype was observed at least ten times. J is TRBJ2-7 and V is TRBV20-1, with D possibly being TRBD1 or TRBD2 (6 bases each). Germline CDR1 and CDR2: DFQATT and SNEGSKA (reference sequence). This CDR3 region has 12 residues. V dropped 3 bases and J dropped 4 bases, with 10 bases sitting between them. The CDR3 region is CSASPGAYEQYF. The DNA for the CDR3 is TGCAGTGCTAGCCCGGGGGCGTACGAGCAGTACTTC.